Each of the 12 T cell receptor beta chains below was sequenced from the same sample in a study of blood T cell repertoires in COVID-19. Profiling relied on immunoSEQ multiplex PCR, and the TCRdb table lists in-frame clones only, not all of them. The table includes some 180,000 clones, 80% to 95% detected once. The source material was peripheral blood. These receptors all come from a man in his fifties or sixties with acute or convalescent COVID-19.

CDR3 in amino acids: CASSPSDRPVNEKLFF. For the CDR3, the DNA is TGTGCCAGCTCACCATCCGACAGGCCGGTTAATGAAAAACTGTTTTTT. The chain carries TRBV18 and TRBJ1-4; tentatively, D is TRBD1 (6 bases). Germline V gene sequence: CDR1 KGHSH, CDR2 LQKENI. The CDR3 consists of 16 residues. The germline V and J ends were trimmed by 2 bases and 4 bases, with 14 bases remaining between them.

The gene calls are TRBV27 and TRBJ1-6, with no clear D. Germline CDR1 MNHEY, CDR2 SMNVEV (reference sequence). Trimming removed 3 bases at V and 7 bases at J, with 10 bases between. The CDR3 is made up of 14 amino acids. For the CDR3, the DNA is TGTGCCAGCAGTTTGGAGGGTGTGAATTCACCCCTCCACTTT. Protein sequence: CASSLEGVNSPLHF.

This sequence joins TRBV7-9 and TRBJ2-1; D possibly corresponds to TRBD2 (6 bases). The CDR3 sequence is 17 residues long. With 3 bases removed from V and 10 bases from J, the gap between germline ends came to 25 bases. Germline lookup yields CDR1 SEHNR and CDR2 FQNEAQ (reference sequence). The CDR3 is CASSFGRSPTDGTEQFF. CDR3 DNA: TGTGCCAGCAGCTTCGGGAGAAGCCCTACGGATGGGACGGAGCAGTTCTTC.

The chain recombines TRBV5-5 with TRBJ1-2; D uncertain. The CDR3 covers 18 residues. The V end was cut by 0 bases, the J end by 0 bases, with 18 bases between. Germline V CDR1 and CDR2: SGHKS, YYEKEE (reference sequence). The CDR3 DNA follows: TGTGCCAGCAGCTTGGTCGCGCGGGGTAAGGGTGCTAACTATGGCTACACCTTC. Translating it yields CASSLVARGKGANYGYTF.

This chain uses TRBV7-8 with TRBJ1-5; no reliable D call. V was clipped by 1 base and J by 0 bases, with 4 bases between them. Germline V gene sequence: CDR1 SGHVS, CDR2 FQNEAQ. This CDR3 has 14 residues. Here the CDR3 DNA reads TGTGCCAGCAGCTTAGGTCATAGCAATCAGCCCCAGCATTTT. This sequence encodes CASSLGHSNQPQHF.

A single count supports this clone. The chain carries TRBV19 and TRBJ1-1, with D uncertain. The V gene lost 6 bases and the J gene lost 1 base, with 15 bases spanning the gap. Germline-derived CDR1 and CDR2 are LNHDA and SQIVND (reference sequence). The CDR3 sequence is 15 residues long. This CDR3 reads CASSPSGVRNTEAFF. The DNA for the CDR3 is TGTGCCAGTAGCCCATCCGGGGTAAGGAACACTGAAGCTTTCTTT.

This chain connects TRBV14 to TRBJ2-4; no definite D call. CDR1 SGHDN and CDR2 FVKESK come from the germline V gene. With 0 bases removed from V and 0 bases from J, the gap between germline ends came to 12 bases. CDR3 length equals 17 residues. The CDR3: CASSQDLGSLAKNIQYF. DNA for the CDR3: TGTGCCAGCAGCCAAGATCTGGGCTCCCTAGCCAAAAACATTCAGTACTTC.

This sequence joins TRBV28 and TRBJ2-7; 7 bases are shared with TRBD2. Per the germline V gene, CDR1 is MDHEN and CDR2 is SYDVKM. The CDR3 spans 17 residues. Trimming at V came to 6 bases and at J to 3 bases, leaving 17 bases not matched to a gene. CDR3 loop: CASSSLWTGGSIYEQYF. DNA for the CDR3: TGTGCCAGCAGCTCCCTATGGACCGGGGGGTCGATCTACGAGCAGTACTTC.

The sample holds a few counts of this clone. CDR3 protein: CASGFGVTEAFF. The CDR3 DNA reads as TGTGCTAGTGGTTTCGGGGTTACTGAAGCTTTCTTT. This chain uses TRBV12-5 with TRBJ1-1, with D uncertain. V was clipped by 3 bases and J by 5 bases, with 7 bases between them. Germline V gene lookup returns CDR1 LGHNT and CDR2 FRNRAP. The CDR3 is 12 amino acids.

The CDR3 DNA follows: TGTGCCAGCAGTTTCAGGGAAGACCAGCCCCAGCATTTT. Amino acids: CASSFREDQPQHF. The V gene is TRBV27, the J gene TRBJ1-5, with D possibly being TRBD1 (5 bases). Between the trimmed V and J ends, which lost 3 bases and 7 bases, there was a span of 10 bases. Germline CDR1 MNHEY, CDR2 SMNVEV (reference sequence). The CDR3 consists of 13 residues.

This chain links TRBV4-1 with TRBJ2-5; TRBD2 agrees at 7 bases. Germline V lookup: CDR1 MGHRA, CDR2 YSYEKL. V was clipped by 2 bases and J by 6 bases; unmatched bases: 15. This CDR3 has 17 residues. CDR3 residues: CASSQIVLNKRDQTQYF. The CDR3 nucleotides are TGCGCCAGCAGCCAAATTGTCCTCAATAAGCGGGATCAGACCCAGTACTTC.

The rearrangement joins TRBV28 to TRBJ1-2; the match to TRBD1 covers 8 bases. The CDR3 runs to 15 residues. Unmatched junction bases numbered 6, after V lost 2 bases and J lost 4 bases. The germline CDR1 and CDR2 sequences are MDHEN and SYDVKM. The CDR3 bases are TGTGCCAGCAGTTTAGGGCAGGGGGCCTTCTATGGCTACACCTTC. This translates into CASSLGQGAFYGYTF.